A selection of T cell receptor beta chains follows, all from one sample in a study of vaccination effects on CD4 cells after COVID-19. Repertoires were generated with immunoSEQ multiplex PCR, while TCRdb's copy carries only in-frame clones and drops some. The sample shows 70,000 to 75,000 clones, roughly 70% of them seen only once. No antigen has been assigned to these receptors. This specimen consisted of CD4+ T cells from PBMCs cultured with HCoV-OC43 spike peptides, obtained before COVID-19 vaccination. These receptors were collected from a human donor who received a COVID-19 vaccine. The CDR3 runs from the conserved cysteine through the conserved F or W. A D gene is named only where the DNA matches it firmly. Expanded clones get a size class; other rows say once, few or many, or leave the size out.

j_call	v_call	clone_size	d_call	cdr3_aa	cdr3_nt
TRBJ2-2	TRBV10-2	.	TRBD2	CASSDRSGGAGELFF	TGCGCCAGCAGTGACAGAAGCGGGGGGGCCGGGGAGCTGTTTTTT
TRBJ1-5	TRBV6-2/TRBV6-3	.	.	CASSWGSYQPQHF	TGTGCCAGCAGTTGGGGATCATATCAGCCCCAGCATTTT
TRBJ1-4	TRBV6-2/TRBV6-3	.	.	CASSPPGEKEKLFF	TGTGCCAGCAGTCCCCCGGGAGAGAAGGAAAAACTGTTTTTT
TRBJ1-5	TRBV15	.	TRBD1	CATSRADRGRGNQPQHF	TGTGCCACCAGCAGAGCCGACAGGGGGCGAGGCAATCAGCCCCAGCATTTT
TRBJ2-6	TRBV9	.	.	CASSGVSGANVLTF	TGTGCCAGCAGCGGGGTGTCTGGGGCCAACGTCCTGACTTTC
TRBJ1-5	TRBV18	.	.	CASSPTGAQGNQPQHF	TGTGCCAGCTCACCAACGGGAGCCCAGGGCAATCAGCCCCAGCATTTT
TRBJ2-5	TRBV5-1	.	.	CASSLGRTVETQYF	TGCGCCAGCAGCCTCGGACGTACCGTGGAGACCCAGTACTTC
TRBJ1-5	TRBV7-2	.	TRBD1	CASSEAGTVNQPQHF	TGTGCCAGCAGCGAAGCAGGGACAGTCAATCAGCCCCAGCATTTT
TRBJ2-3	TRBV6-2/TRBV6-3	.	.	CASSYGTDTQYF	TGTGCCAGCAGTTACGGCACAGATACGCAGTATTTT
TRBJ1-5	TRBV19	few	TRBD1	CASRLGDRGVSQPQHF	TGTGCCAGTCGGTTGGGCGACAGGGGAGTCAGTCAGCCCCAGCATTTT
TRBJ1-1	TRBV19	.	.	CASSKGRGMNTEAFF	TGTGCCAGTAGTAAGGGGCGGGGAATGAACACTGAAGCTTTCTTT
TRBJ2-3	TRBV5-1	.	.	CASSLDSSGTDTQYF	TGCGCCAGCAGCTTGGACTCGTCTGGCACAGATACGCAGTATTTT
TRBJ1-3	TRBV6-4	.	.	CASGPKRGGNTIYF	TGTGCCAGCGGACCCAAAAGGGGAGGAAACACCATATATTTT
TRBJ2-5	TRBV9	.	.	CASSGQVGAETQYF	TGTGCCAGCAGCGGACAGGTGGGGGCAGAGACCCAGTACTTC
TRBJ2-1	TRBV25-1	few	.	CASSKGGTSYNEQFF	TGTGCCAGCAGTAAAGGGGGGACCTCCTACAATGAGCAGTTCTTC
TRBJ2-1	TRBV2	.	.	CASSGGGGVNEQFF	TGTGCCAGCAGTGGGGGAGGGGGTGTCAATGAGCAGTTCTTC
TRBJ1-1	TRBV9	once	.	CASSVDGGLTEAFF	TGTGCCAGCAGCGTAGACGGGGGTTTGACAGAAGCTTTCTTT
TRBJ2-2	TRBV4-1	.	.	CASSLEQAGELFF	TGCGCCAGCAGTCTAGAGCAGGCCGGGGAGCTGTTTTTT
TRBJ1-5	TRBV3-1/TRBV3-2	.	TRBD1	CASSARGTGGGGNQPQHF	TGTGCCAGCAGCGCCCGAGGGACAGGGGGCGGTGGCAATCAGCCCCAGCATTTT
TRBJ1-1	TRBV5-5	.	.	CASSLRGGENTEAFF	TGTGCCAGCAGCTTGAGGGGAGGTGAGAACACTGAAGCTTTCTTT
TRBJ2-1	TRBV6-2/TRBV6-3	.	TRBD2	CASSYSGLAGGLGNEQFF	TGTGCCAGCAGTTACTCGGGACTAGCGGGGGGGCTGGGGAATGAGCAGTTCTTC
TRBJ2-2	TRBV3-1/TRBV3-2	few	TRBD1	CASSQDGGTGGNGELFF	TGTGCCAGCAGCCAAGATGGCGGGACAGGGGGCAACGGGGAGCTGTTTTTT
TRBJ1-5	TRBV6-5	.	.	CASSYSGGQGQPQHF	TGTGCCAGCAGTTACTCTGGGGGGCAAGGTCAGCCCCAGCATTTT
TRBJ2-3	TRBV19	once	.	CASSIGAGGTDTQYF	TGTGCCAGTAGTATAGGGGCGGGCGGCACAGATACGCAGTATTTT
TRBJ1-2	TRBV14	.	TRBD1	CASSPLDRGQQSGYTF	TGTGCCAGCAGCCCCCTAGACAGGGGGCAACAGTCTGGCTACACCTTC
TRBJ2-4	TRBV10-2	.	.	CASSEYGGIAKNIQYF	TGCGCCAGCAGTGAGTATGGGGGCATAGCCAAAAACATTCAGTACTTC
TRBJ2-1	TRBV28	.	.	CASWDASSYNEQFF	TGTGCCAGCTGGGACGCCAGCTCCTACAATGAGCAGTTCTTC
TRBJ1-2	TRBV6-5	.	TRBD1	CASSYYRDSYGYTF	TGTGCCAGCAGTTACTACCGGGACAGCTATGGCTACACCTTC
TRBJ1-5	TRBV19	.	.	CASTQAGMGNQPQHF	TGTGCCAGCACCCAAGCGGGGATGGGCAATCAGCCCCAGCATTTT
TRBJ1-2	TRBV4-2	few	.	CASSQIGLDGYTF	TGTGCCAGCAGCCAAATCGGATTGGACGGCTACACCTTC
TRBJ2-5	TRBV7-8	.	TRBD2	CASSLRLAGGRKETQYF	TGTGCCAGCAGCTTAAGATTAGCGGGGGGGAGGAAAGAGACCCAGTACTTC